Presented here are 30 T cell receptor beta chains from one specimen sequenced in a study of blood T cell repertoires in COVID-19. Some clones are missing from TCRdb's copy, which holds only in-frame ones; the method was immunoSEQ multiplex PCR. Of under 200,000 clones in the sample, about 86% are singletons; the top ten hold about 8.2%. Material for sequencing was peripheral blood. The receptors come from a man in his sixties with acute or convalescent COVID-19.

The chain's CDR3 is CASSPRGAGSPHEQYF. The CDR3 coding sequence is TGTGCCAGCAGTCCCCGGGGGGCGGGCAGCCCCCACGAGCAGTACTTC. J is TRBJ2-7 and V is TRBV28; D perhaps matches TRBD2 (7 bases). The ends were cut back, 5 bases at V and 5 bases at J, with 22 bases in the middle. The CDR3 extends over 16 amino acids. The germline V gene encodes CDR1 MDHEN and CDR2 SYDVKM.

V and J are TRBV18 and TRBJ2-1, with 7 bases aligning to TRBD1. The CDR3 length is 14 residues. CDR1 KGHSH and CDR2 LQKENI come from the germline V gene. J was trimmed by 8 bases and V by 3 bases; bases with no gene match: 7. This CDR3 reads CASSPYRGEDEQFF. The CDR3, as DNA: TGTGCCAGCTCACCTTACAGGGGCGAGGATGAGCAGTTCTTC.

The J gene is TRBJ1-3, the V gene TRBV6-5, with D tentatively TRBD1 (5 bases). CDR1 and CDR2 from the germline V gene are MNHEY and SVGAGI. The CDR3 covers 15 residues. Trimming cost V 6 bases and J 0 bases, with 12 bases left between them. For the CDR3, the DNA is TGTGCCAGCAGGTTACAGGTCTACTCTGGAAACACCATATATTTT. It encodes CASRLQVYSGNTIYF.

In this sample, this clone turned up once. This chain joins TRBV5-5 and TRBJ1-6; D is possibly TRBD1 (5 bases). The germline V gene has CDR1 SGHKS and CDR2 YYEKEE (reference sequence). The CDR3 contains 16 residues. Trimming removed 1 base at V and 7 bases at J, with 15 bases between. The CDR3 sequence is CASSLNSAGINSPLHF. The CDR3 DNA reads as TGTGCCAGCAGCTTGAATTCCGCAGGGATCAATTCACCCCTCCACTTT.

V usage is TRBV15 and J usage is TRBJ1-2; D uncertain. V was clipped by 3 bases and J by 8 bases, with 10 bases between them. CDR1 is LNHNV, CDR2 YYDKDF, per germline (reference sequence). This CDR3 region has 12 residues. The CDR3 protein is CATSRTDSGYTF. CDR3 DNA sequence: TGTGCCACCAGCAGGACCGACTCGGGCTACACCTTC.

This clone was counted between two and nine times. The rearrangement uses TRBV28 and TRBJ2-3, with 10 nucleotides matching TRBD2. The CDR3 sequence is 16 residues long. The ends lost 4 bases at V and 6 bases at J; junction bases unmatched: 10. The germline CDR1 and CDR2 sequences are MDHEN and SYDVKM. The CDR3 here is CASSSMSGRALDTQYF. CDR3 coding DNA: TGTGCCAGCAGTTCGATGAGCGGGAGGGCCCTCGATACGCAGTATTTT.

This clone was observed a single time. This rearrangement joins TRBV6-5 to TRBJ1-5; TRBD1 matches at 10 bases. Germline V CDR1 and CDR2: MNHEY, SVGAGI. V was pared by 8 bases and J by 6 bases, with 4 bases of the junction left unmatched. This CDR3 has 13 residues. CDR3 DNA: TGTGCCAGCTGGGACAGGGGCTCTCAGCCCCAGCATTTT. This gives the protein CASWDRGSQPQHF.

By sample fraction, this clone is medium-sized (0.01 to 0.1%). This chain joins TRBV4-1 and TRBJ2-7; maybe TRBD1 (5 bases). Trimming stripped 3 bases from V and 4 bases from J, with 16 bases between. The CDR3 runs 15 residues. Germline loops: CDR1 MGHRA, CDR2 YSYEKL. In DNA, the CDR3 is TGCGCCAGCAGCCAGGACCTCGCCCCAGGGTACGAGCAGTACTTC. Its translation is CASSQDLAPGYEQYF.

This chain connects TRBV28 to TRBJ1-4; D is perhaps TRBD1 (5 bases). The CDR3 runs to 15 residues. V lost 5 bases and J lost 4, with 14 bases in between. Germline lookup yields CDR1 MDHEN and CDR2 SYDVKM. The CDR3 loop is CASSEKQVYNEKLFF. The CDR3 DNA sequence: TGTGCCAGCAGTGAAAAACAGGTTTATAATGAAAAACTGTTTTTT.

The chain uses TRBV3-1 (or the pseudogene TRBV3-2) and TRBJ1-2; 8 bases map to TRBD1. CDR1 and CDR2 from the germline V gene are LGHDT and YNNKEL (reference sequence). V was clipped by 1 base and J by 9 bases; unmatched bases: 4. CDR3 length: 13 residues. The CDR3 loop is CASSQGTGSRYTF. CDR3 DNA: TGTGCCAGCAGCCAAGGGACAGGGTCTCGCTACACCTTC.

As DNA, the CDR3 is TGTGCCTGGAGTGTTCTAGGGGGGGGGAACACTGAAGCTTTCTTT. It specifies CAWSVLGGGNTEAFF. The chain links TRBV30 to TRBJ1-1; maybe TRBD1 (6 bases). Germline V gives CDR1 GTSNPN, CDR2 SVGIG (reference sequence). The CDR3 consists of 15 residues. Trimming took off 0 bases at V and 1 base at J, with 12 bases between the two ends.

The chain is built from TRBV5-6 and TRBJ2-3; 7 bases are shared with TRBD2. From germline, CDR1 is SGHDT and CDR2 YYEEEE. The CDR3 totals 14 residues. Trimming at V came to 4 bases and at J to 4 bases, leaving 6 bases not matched to a gene. The DNA for the CDR3 is TGTGCCAGCAGCCATCGGGAGGCCCCAGATACGCAGTATTTT. This gives the protein CASSHREAPDTQYF. Filled out from reference TRBV5-6 and TRBJ2-3, the complete variable domain reads DAGVTQSPTHLIKTRGQQVTLRCSPKSGHDTVSWYQQALGQGPQFIFQYYEEEERQRGNFPDRFSGHQFPNYSSELNVNALLLGDSALYLCASSHREAPDTQYFGPGTRLTVL.

The chain links TRBV3-1 (or the pseudogene TRBV3-2) to TRBJ2-7; D uncertain. The CDR3 has 11 residues. V lost 5 bases and J lost 7, with 9 bases in between. Germline values: CDR1 LGHDT, CDR2 YNNKEL (reference sequence). CDR3 in DNA: TGTGCCAGCAGCAACCTAGGTGAGCAGTACTTC. It codes for CASSNLGEQYF.

A few counts support this clone. The chain is built from TRBV5-5 and TRBJ1-5; 7 bases align to TRBD1. This CDR3 contains 14 residues. Looked up from germline, CDR1 is SGHKS and CDR2 is YYEKEE (reference sequence). Unmatched junction bases numbered 4, after V lost 5 bases and J lost 2 bases. The CDR3 bases are TGTGCCAGCAGTAGAGGGGGCGGCAATCAGCCCCAGCATTTT. It is translated as CASSRGGGNQPQHF.

This rearrangement joins TRBV6-1 to TRBJ1-4; D is unclear. The germline CDR1 and CDR2 sequences are MNHNS and SASEGT. The CDR3 consists of 18 residues. The V gene lost 3 bases and the J gene lost 2 bases, with 19 bases spanning the gap. CDR3 DNA: TGTGCCAGCAGTGACACCCCCCTTGGAGGAGGTACTAATGAAAAACTGTTTTTT. This encodes CASSDTPLGGGTNEKLFF.

The chain uses TRBV10-1 and TRBJ2-1; D might be TRBD2 (7 bases). This CDR3 comprises 17 residues. V shed 10 bases and J shed 5 bases, with 27 bases lying between them. Germline V gene data show CDR1 as WNHNN and CDR2 as SYGVQD (reference sequence). The CDR3 here is CAITTQGSGVGDNEQFF. The CDR3 bases are TGCGCCATTACGACTCAGGGGAGCGGGGTGGGGGACAATGAGCAGTTCTTC.

The rearrangement links TRBV7-9 to TRBJ1-6; D is unclear. V lost 5 bases to trimming and J lost 10 bases, with 12 bases between them. Germline V gene lookup returns CDR1 SEHNR and CDR2 FQNEAQ (reference sequence). The CDR3 totals 13 residues. The CDR3 reads CASSPNVGSPLHF. The CDR3 nucleotides are TGTGCCAGCAGCCCAAATGTGGGCTCACCCCTCCACTTT.

The chain couples TRBV5-1 to TRBJ1-1; 9 bases line up with TRBD1. Germline CDR1 reads SGHRS; CDR2 reads YFSETQ. The CDR3 runs 16 residues. The V and J ends lost 1 base and 3 bases, in that order; junction bases with no gene match: 7. CDR3 protein: CASSLRDREGDTEAFF. Here the CDR3 DNA reads TGCGCCAGCAGCTTGCGGGACAGGGAGGGAGACACTGAAGCTTTCTTT.

The chain employs TRBV27 and TRBJ1-6; a possible D gene is TRBD1 (6 bases). The CDR3 contains 17 residues. The V end was cut by 0 bases, the J end by 7 bases, with 16 bases between. The V gene's germline CDR1 is MNHEY and CDR2 SMNVEV (reference sequence). CDR3 nucleotides: TGTGCCAGCAGTTTATCGACCGCAGGGGTGAACAATTCACCCCTCCACTTT. Translation: CASSLSTAGVNNSPLHF.

The chain links TRBV9 to TRBJ2-3; 11 bases match TRBD2. There are 18 residues in the CDR3. Germline values: CDR1 SGDLS, CDR2 YYNGEE. The trim removed 4 bases at V and 0 bases at J, leaving 10 bases unmatched. CDR3 loop: CASSRYTSSGRSTDTQYF. In nucleotides, the CDR3 is TGTGCCAGCAGCCGTTACACTTCTAGCGGGAGGAGCACAGATACGCAGTATTTT. The whole variable domain, filled in from reference TRBV9 and TRBJ2-3, reads DSGVTQTPKHLITATGQRVTLRCSPRSGDLSVYWYQQSLDQGLQFLIQYYNGEERAKGNILERFSAQQFPDLHSELNLSSLELGDSALYFCASSRYTSSGRSTDTQYFGPGTRLTVL.

V is TRBV27 and J is TRBJ2-6; D perhaps matches TRBD2 (5 bases). The CDR3 covers 16 residues. Germline-derived CDR1 and CDR2 are MNHEY and SMNVEV (reference sequence). The V end was cut by 3 bases, the J end by 0 bases, with 9 bases between. The CDR3 loop reads CASSFGVFSGANVLTF. CDR3 nucleotide sequence: TGTGCCAGCAGTTTCGGGGTATTCTCTGGGGCCAACGTCCTGACTTTC.

This chain connects TRBV27 to TRBJ1-1; 8 positions agree with TRBD1. This CDR3 comprises 14 residues. V was pared by 6 bases and J by 2 bases, with 5 bases of the junction left unmatched. CDR1 MNHEY and CDR2 SMNVEV come from the germline V gene (reference sequence). The CDR3 DNA reads TGTGCCAGCAGAACAGGGGGAGGTAACACTGAAGCTTTCTTT. Its protein is CASRTGGGNTEAFF.

The chain links TRBV28 to TRBJ1-2, with a weak D call TRBD1 (5 bases). CDR3 length: 13 residues. V lost 11 bases and J 7 bases, leaving 20 bases between the germline ends. Germline CDR1 and CDR2: MDHEN and SYDVKM. The CDR3 sequence: CAAREGGGVGYTF. DNA for the CDR3: TGTGCCGCGAGGGAGGGAGGAGGGGTTGGCTACACCTTC.

CDR3 DNA: TGTGCCAGCAGTTCCCCCACAGGTGAGCAGTTCTTC. Protein sequence: CASSSPTGEQFF. V gene TRBV28 combines with J gene TRBJ2-1; weak D call: TRBD1 (5 bases). The CDR3 runs to 12 residues. V gave up 4 bases and J gave up 9 bases, with 10 bases separating them. CDR1 is MDHEN, CDR2 SYDVKM, per germline.

In DNA form, the CDR3 reads TGTGCCAGCAGCTTAGATGGAGGGAGGGGTCAGCCCCAGCATTTT. This encodes CASSLDGGRGQPQHF. The V and J genes are TRBV7-9 and TRBJ1-5; TRBD1 is a possible D gene (5 bases). The CDR3 loop spans 15 amino acids. V was shortened by 1 base and J by 6 bases, with 13 bases between the two germline ends. CDR1 SEHNR and CDR2 FQNEAQ come from the germline V gene (reference sequence).

The genes are TRBV5-1 and TRBJ2-6; D unclear. V shed 0 bases and J shed 1 base, with 5 bases lying between them. The CDR3 contains 15 residues. From germline, CDR1 is SGHRS and CDR2 YFSETQ. The CDR3 loop is CASSLVQSGANVLTF. The CDR3 DNA reads TGCGCCAGCAGCTTGGTCCAGTCTGGGGCCAACGTCCTGACTTTC.

This chain's CDR3 is CASSPNSSPLHF. CDR3 nucleotides: TGTGCCAGCAGTCCAAATAGTTCACCCCTCCACTTT. This chain connects TRBV2 to TRBJ1-6; D ambiguous. The CDR3 has 12 amino acids. Trimming left V 5 bases short and J 9 bases short, with 8 bases between. Per the germline V gene, CDR1 is SNHLY and CDR2 is FYNNEI.

The chain combines TRBV5-4 with TRBJ1-1; TRBD1 matches at 7 bases. The CDR3 spans 15 residues. V lost 4 bases to trimming and J lost 6 bases; unmatched junction nucleotides: 12. Per the germline V gene, CDR1 is SGHNT and CDR2 is YYREEE (reference sequence). The DNA for the CDR3 is TGTGCCAGCAGCATACGACAGGGAGTGAGCGCTGAAGCTTTCTTT. Translating it yields CASSIRQGVSAEAFF.

The chain uses TRBV5-1 and TRBJ2-2; the match to TRBD1 covers 9 bases. Trimming at V came to 4 bases and at J to 5 bases, leaving 6 bases not matched to a gene. Germline V gene data show CDR1 as SGHRS and CDR2 as YFSETQ. The CDR3 covers 15 residues. CDR3 sequence: CASSLGTGRTGELFF. CDR3 bases: TGCGCCAGCAGCCTCGGGACAGGGCGGACCGGGGAGCTGTTTTTT.

The genes are TRBV28 and TRBJ2-1; a possible D gene is TRBD2 (5 bases). CDR3 length: 15 amino acids. V lost 1 base to trimming and J lost 0 bases, with 7 bases between them. Germline CDR1 is MDHEN and CDR2 is SYDVKM. CDR3 sequence: CASSLLAGSYNEQFF. Written as DNA, the CDR3 is TGTGCCAGCAGTTTATTGGCGGGCTCCTACAATGAGCAGTTCTTC.